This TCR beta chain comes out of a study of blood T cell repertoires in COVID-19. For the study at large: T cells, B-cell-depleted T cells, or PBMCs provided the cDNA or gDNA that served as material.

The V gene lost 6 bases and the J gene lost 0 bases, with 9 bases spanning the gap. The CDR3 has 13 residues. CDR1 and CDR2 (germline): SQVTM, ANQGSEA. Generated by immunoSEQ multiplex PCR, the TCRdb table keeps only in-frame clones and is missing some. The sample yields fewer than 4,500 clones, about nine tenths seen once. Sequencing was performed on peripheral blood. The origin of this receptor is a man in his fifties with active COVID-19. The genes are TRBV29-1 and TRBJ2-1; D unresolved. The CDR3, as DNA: TGCAGCGTCCCGATCAGCTCCTACAATGAGCAGTTCTTC. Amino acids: CSVPISSYNEQFF.